This T cell receptor (beta chain) appears in the sequencing data of a study of naive and memory T cell subsets. In the case of this clonotype: Its specificity is unknown.

Two oligonucleotides, mixed equimolar, formed the beta constant-region primer covering TRBC1 and TRBC2. Ligated cDNA was amplified by four rounds of PCR with nested alpha and beta constant-region primers and SP2. In TCRdb, the UMI-ligation and nested PCR reads were re-called with MiXCR into one record per CDR3 protein. Of approximately 140,000 distinct CDR3 sequences listed, approximately 20% are singletons. Unmatched junction bases numbered 6, after V lost 5 bases and J lost 3 bases. There are 14 residues in the CDR3. From germline, CDR1 is SEHNR and CDR2 FQNEAQ (reference sequence). The study's findings and limits: A few larger clonotypes appeared in naive repertoires, especially CD8, possibly memory cells re-expressing CD45RA.

The sequenced sample was naive CD8+ T cells from blood. The rearrangement links TRBV7-9 to TRBJ2-7; 8 nucleotides agree with TRBD1. This clonotype was obtained from a human donor in good health. CDR3 sequence reads: CASSHQGAGYEQYF. As DNA, the CDR3 is TGTGCCAGCAGCCATCAGGGGGCCGGCTACGAGCAGTACTTC.